Presented here are 27 T cell receptor beta chains from one specimen sequenced in a study of regulatory T cells in long-lasting Graves disease. Described time point: persistent/refractory GD, antithyroid drugs over 5 years with positive TRAb. The TCR library used RNA extracted from PBMCs. Investigators prepared the TCR beta libraries by applying iRepertoire HTBI primers and Arm-PCR of CDR3 regions. TCRdb re-analysed the multiplex PCR reads in MiXCR, keeping a single row per CDR3 protein. The sample yields roughly 400,000 distinct CDR3 sequences, 20% to 25% seen once. The starting material was peripheral blood mononuclear cells (PBMCs), obtained when the disease was refractory, from a patient treated with antithyroid drugs. The receptors were sampled from a female donor with Graves disease.

The rearrangement joins TRBV24-1 to TRBJ2-1; a weak D match, TRBD1 (6 bases). The germline V gene encodes CDR1 KGHDR and CDR2 SFDVKD. This CDR3 spans 15 amino acids. V was trimmed by 4 bases and J by 4 bases, leaving 13 bases between them. The CDR3 nucleotides read TGTGCCACCAGTGAAGCCGGGACAATTTACAATGAGCAGTTCTTC. Protein: CATSEAGTIYNEQFF.

This clonotype came up many times. This rearrangement joins TRBV28 to TRBJ1-5; the match to TRBD1 covers 8 bases. Germline assignment: CDR1 MDHEN and CDR2 SYDVKM. The CDR3 runs to 15 residues. V was pared by 5 bases and J by 0 bases, with 3 bases of the junction left unmatched. The CDR3 DNA reads TGTGCCAGCAGTGGGGGACAGGATAGCAATCAGCCCCAGCATTTT. As protein: CASSGGQDSNQPQHF.

This clonotype was counted many times. This rearrangement joins TRBV2 to TRBJ2-7, with no clear D. The CDR3 is made up of 13 amino acids. Trimming pared 8 bases from V and 4 bases from J, leaving 15 bases between. Germline V gene data show CDR1 as SNHLY and CDR2 as FYNNEI. The CDR3 bases are TGTGCCAGCGGAGCCGGTCAAGGGTACGAGCAGTACTTC. Translation: CASGAGQGYEQYF.

This clonotype was seen many times. The genes are TRBV5-5 and TRBJ1-4; the match to TRBD1 covers 11 bases. CDR3 length: 16 residues. The V gene's germline CDR1 is SGHKS and CDR2 YYEKEE (reference sequence). Germline trimming cut 4 bases from V and 8 bases from J; bases unmatched to any gene: 10. The CDR3 protein is CASSPIPRTGGEKLFF. The CDR3 DNA reads TGTGCCAGCAGCCCCATACCCAGGACAGGGGGCGAAAAACTGTTTTTT.

This clonotype has just a few counts. The genes are TRBV20-1 and TRBJ2-1, with a tentative D call TRBD2 (6 bases). The CDR3 has 14 amino acids. V was shortened by 5 bases and J by 6 bases, with 17 bases between the two germline ends. Looked up from germline, CDR1 is DFQATT and CDR2 is SNEGSKA (reference sequence). CDR3 protein: CSAGWRVDVNEQFF. As DNA, the CDR3 is TGCAGTGCTGGATGGAGGGTCGATGTCAATGAGCAGTTCTTC.

There are many counts of this clonotype. The J gene is TRBJ1-1, the V gene TRBV7-9; 8 bases match TRBD1. This CDR3 is 17 amino acids long. Germline values: CDR1 SEHNR, CDR2 FQNEAQ (reference sequence). V trimming: 5 bases; J trimming: 0 bases; junction bases outside the gene matches: 11. Written as DNA, the CDR3 is TGTGCCAGCAGCCGGTGGACAGGGTCGAGGATGAACACTGAAGCTTTCTTT. It yields the protein CASSRWTGSRMNTEAFF. Full variable domain (rest looked up from reference TRBV7-9 and TRBJ1-1): DTGVSQNPRHKITKRGQNVTFRCDPISEHNRLYWYRQTLGQGPEFLTYFQNEAQLEKSRLLSDRFSAERPKGSFSTLEIQRTEQGDSAMYLCASSRWTGSRMNTEAFFGQGTRLTVV.

The J gene is TRBJ1-2, the V gene TRBV20-1; D gene uncertain. CDR1 and CDR2 (germline): DFQATT, SNEGSKA (reference sequence). Trimming left V 2 bases short and J 4 bases short, with 20 bases between. The CDR3 spans 16 residues. CDR3: CSARSPVSGLFYGYTF. DNA of the CDR3: TGCAGTGCTAGATCTCCTGTCAGTGGGCTATTCTATGGCTACACCTTC.

This clonotype was picked up many times. This sequence joins TRBV28 and TRBJ2-7; tentatively, D is TRBD2 (5 bases). Germline values: CDR1 MDHEN, CDR2 SYDVKM. The length of the CDR3 is 15 residues. Trimming removed 4 bases at V and 5 bases at J, with 18 bases between. The CDR3: CASSSLSGFHDEQYF. CDR3 nucleotide sequence: TGTGCCAGCAGTTCCCTCTCGGGGTTTCACGACGAGCAGTACTTC.

The CDR3 sequence is CASSLEGSTTGELFF. The CDR3 region has the DNA TGCGCCAGCAGCTTGGAGGGGTCAACCACCGGGGAGCTGTTTTTT. The chain links TRBV5-1 to TRBJ2-2, with D maybe TRBD1 (5 bases). The CDR3 has 15 amino acids. Trimming removed 0 bases from V and 4 bases from J, with 10 bases in between. Germline CDR1 reads SGHRS; CDR2 reads YFSETQ.

In this sample, this clonotype turned up a few times. The J gene is TRBJ2-2, the V gene TRBV6-9; TRBD2 matches at 13 bases. CDR3 size: 18 residues. V lost 3 bases to trimming and J lost 2 bases; unmatched junction nucleotides: 6. CDR1 and CDR2 (germline): MNHGY, SVAAGI. CDR3 DNA sequence: TGTGCCAGCAGTTACTCTCCGGGACTAGCGGGAAACACCGGGGAGCTGTTTTTT. Amino acid sequence: CASSYSPGLAGNTGELFF.

Only a few counts were recorded for this clonotype. This chain uses TRBV2 with TRBJ2-1, with 9 bases lining up with TRBD1. Germline lookup yields CDR1 SNHLY and CDR2 FYNNEI. The CDR3 contains 14 residues. J lost 8 bases, V lost 4 bases, and 6 bases had no gene match. This CDR3 is CASSVWTGDDEQFF. The CDR3 nucleotides are TGTGCCAGCAGTGTGTGGACAGGGGACGATGAGCAGTTCTTC.

This clonotype showed up just a few times. V gene TRBV20-1 combines with J gene TRBJ2-5; TRBD1 aligns across 7 bases. Germline lookup yields CDR1 DFQATT and CDR2 SNEGSKA (reference sequence). The V segment lost 7 bases and the J segment 1 base; nucleotides outside the gene matches: 3. The CDR3 is made up of 12 amino acids. In DNA, the CDR3 is TGCAGTGGGAACAGGGGCCAAGAGACCCAGTACTTC. Its translation is CSGNRGQETQYF.

The V gene is TRBV27, the J gene TRBJ2-3, with TRBD2 matching over 12 bases. This CDR3 has 15 amino acids. Per the germline V gene, CDR1 is MNHEY and CDR2 is SMNVEV (reference sequence). Germline trimming cut 7 bases from V and 2 bases from J; bases unmatched to any gene: 4. CDR3 sequence reads: CASKGLAGFTDTQYF. DNA of the CDR3: TGTGCCAGCAAGGGACTAGCGGGTTTCACAGATACGCAGTATTTT.

This chain links TRBV12-3 or TRBV12-4 with TRBJ1-5; D might be TRBD1 (5 bases). V gave up 5 bases and J gave up 5 bases, with 13 bases separating them. The CDR3 is 14 residues long. The CDR3 here is CASSTRVGDQPQHF. DNA of the CDR3: TGTGCCAGCAGTACAAGGGTGGGGGATCAGCCCCAGCATTTT.

The CDR3 is CATSREGDAYEQYF. CDR3 coding DNA: TGTGCCACCAGCAGAGAAGGGGATGCGTACGAGCAGTACTTC. The chain has TRBV15 and TRBJ2-7, with D possibly TRBD1 on 5 matching bases. The CDR3 runs to 14 residues. Deletions cut 0 bases from V and 4 bases from J, with 10 bases between. CDR1 LNHNV and CDR2 YYDKDF come from the germline V gene (reference sequence).

This clonotype came up many times. This rearrangement joins TRBV28 to TRBJ1-2; 9 bases line up with TRBD1. The V and J ends lost 4 bases and 5 bases, in that order; junction bases with no gene match: 5. Germline V CDR1 and CDR2: MDHEN, SYDVKM. The CDR3 loop spans 14 amino acids. CDR3 in amino acids: CASSSSDRGYGYTF. CDR3 DNA: TGTGCCAGCAGTTCCTCGGACAGGGGTTATGGCTACACCTTC.

Many counts were recorded for this clonotype. The chain has TRBV28 and TRBJ1-1; D remains ambiguous. Trimming shortened V by 4 bases and J by 11 bases, and 20 bases separated the two germline ends. CDR3 length equals 14 residues. The germline CDR1 and CDR2 sequences are MDHEN and SYDVKM. In DNA form, the CDR3 reads TGTGCCAGCAGTTCCCACCTTCCCGAACCGACGGCTTTCTTT. It translates to CASSSHLPEPTAFF.

The chain combines TRBV20-1 with TRBJ2-5; 11 bases are shared with TRBD2. CDR3 length equals 15 residues. J lost 4 bases, V lost 5 bases, and 9 bases had no gene match. The germline CDR1 and CDR2 sequences are DFQATT and SNEGSKA (reference sequence). In DNA form, the CDR3 reads TGCAGTGCTTCCACTAGCGGGAGTGCCTCAGAGACCCAGTACTTC. It translates to CSASTSGSASETQYF.

This clonotype occurred many times. V and J are TRBV20-1 and TRBJ2-7; 10 bases map to TRBD1. CDR3 length: 15 amino acids. J lost 1 base, V lost 0 bases, and 3 bases had no gene match. Germline assignment: CDR1 DFQATT and CDR2 SNEGSKA (reference sequence). CDR3 DNA: TGCAGTGCTAGAGATGGGGACAGGGGATCCTACGAGCAGTACTTC. This encodes CSARDGDRGSYEQYF.

V usage is TRBV7-9 and J usage is TRBJ2-7; possible D gene TRBD2, 5 bases. The length of the CDR3 is 14 residues. V lost 1 base and J lost 4, with 11 bases in between. Germline V CDR1 and CDR2: SEHNR, FQNEAQ (reference sequence). DNA of the CDR3: TGTGCCAGCAGCTTAGTAGCGACTTCTTACGAGCAGTACTTC. Translation: CASSLVATSYEQYF. The variable domain in full, completed from reference TRBV7-9 and TRBJ2-7, reads DTGVSQNPRHKITKRGQNVTFRCDPISEHNRLYWYRQTLGQGPEFLTYFQNEAQLEKSRLLSDRFSAERPKGSFSTLEIQRTEQGDSAMYLCASSLVATSYEQYFGPGTRLTVT.

This clonotype has ten or more counts. This chain connects TRBV12-3 or TRBV12-4 to TRBJ2-7, with D possibly matching TRBD2 (5 bases). The CDR3 length is 13 residues. V lost 5 bases to trimming and J lost 5 bases, with 13 bases between them. This CDR3 is CASSPFREDEQYF. CDR3 nucleotide sequence: TGTGCCAGCAGTCCCTTTCGGGAAGACGAGCAGTACTTC.

A word on this clonotype: A much larger clone differs by one base, so this may be a read error. This chain uses TRBV6-1 with TRBJ1-1; TRBD1 agrees at 7 bases. CDR1 is MNHNS, CDR2 SASEGT, per germline. Trimming at V came to 6 bases and at J to 1 base, leaving 5 bases not matched to a gene. The CDR3 contains 14 residues. The DNA for the CDR3 is TGTGCCAGCAGAACAGGGGACCCGAACACTGAAGCTTTCTTT. This translates into CASRTGDPNTEAFF.

Ten or more counts support this clonotype. The chain has TRBV27 and TRBJ1-4, with 9 bases lining up with TRBD1. The CDR3 extends over 13 amino acids. Germline V gene data show CDR1 as MNHEY and CDR2 as SMNVEV (reference sequence). With V trimmed by 6 bases and J by 8 bases, 4 bases remained unmatched. The CDR3 DNA follows: TGTGCCAGCAGCGCGGACAGGGGCGAAAAACTGTTTTTT. Its translation is CASSADRGEKLFF. Combining the CDR3 with reference TRBV27 and TRBJ1-4 gives the whole variable domain EAQVTQNPRYLITVTGKKLTVTCSQNMNHEYMSWYRQDPGLGLRQIYYSMNVEVTDKGDVPEGYKVSRKEKRNFPLILESPSPNQTSLYFCASSADRGEKLFFGSGTQLSVL.

This clonotype was counted many times. The chain couples TRBV5-1 to TRBJ1-1; unclear D gene. V was shortened by 0 bases and J by 3 bases, with 12 bases between the two germline ends. This CDR3 spans 15 amino acids. Per germline, CDR1 SGHRS and CDR2 YFSETQ. The CDR3 DNA is TGCGCCAGCAGCTTGGCCAGCGCCGGGGACACTGAAGCTTTCTTT. Its translation: CASSLASAGDTEAFF.

The table lists this clonotype with many counts. The V call is TRBV20-1, the J call TRBJ1-1; D is undetermined. In germline, CDR1 is DFQATT, CDR2 SNEGSKA (reference sequence). Trimming left V 6 bases short and J 2 bases short, with 10 bases between. This CDR3 has 12 amino acids. CDR3 in amino acids: CSAPNINTEAFF. Here the CDR3 DNA reads TGCAGTGCCCCGAACATCAACACTGAAGCTTTCTTT.

Regarding this clonotype: One base away lies a much larger clone, so this may be a sequencing read error. The V and J genes are TRBV29-1 and TRBJ2-4; the D is unclear. The CDR3 has 15 amino acids. Germline loops: CDR1 SQVTM, CDR2 ANQGSEA. The CDR3 sequence is CSVDGVGRNKNIRYF. The CDR3 nucleotides are TGCAGCGTTGATGGGGTCGGGCGGAACAAAAACATTCGGTACTTC.

The chain has TRBV20-1 and TRBJ1-5, with 7 bases aligning to TRBD1. The CDR3 totals 13 residues. CDR1 DFQATT and CDR2 SNEGSKA come from the germline V gene (reference sequence). Trimming took 6 bases from V and 6 from J; bases not matched to a gene: 8. CDR3: CSALQGIIQPQHF. The CDR3 DNA sequence: TGCAGTGCGTTACAGGGGATCATTCAGCCCCAGCATTTT.